Below, 26 T cell receptor beta chains from the same sample are listed, as sequenced in a study of cytomegalovirus exposure and HLA in healthy donors. Generated by immunoSEQ multiplex PCR, the TCRdb table keeps only in-frame clones and is missing some. The sample carries 100,000 to 150,000 clones, roughly 94% recorded once. The sequenced sample was PBMCs. The receptors originated from a woman under 30 in good health and CMV-seronegative.

The chain couples TRBV7-2 to TRBJ1-2; no reliable D call. The CDR3 is made up of 15 amino acids. V shed 2 bases and J shed 2 bases, with 12 bases lying between them. CDR1 SGHTA and CDR2 FQGNSA come from the germline V gene. As DNA, the CDR3 is TGTGCCAGCAGCTTACAGACGGACTCGAACTATGGCTACACCTTC. As protein: CASSLQTDSNYGYTF.

The chain is built from TRBV5-1 and TRBJ1-1, with 7 bases fitting TRBD1. The trim removed 5 bases at V and 0 bases at J, leaving 16 bases unmatched. The germline gives CDR1 SGHRS, CDR2 YFSETQ. This CDR3 has 18 amino acids. The CDR3 region is CASSFWTGTLNMNTEAFF. CDR3 DNA sequence: TGCGCCAGCAGTTTTTGGACAGGTACCCTCAATATGAACACTGAAGCTTTCTTT. The full variable domain, with the rest looked up from reference TRBV5-1 and TRBJ1-1, is KAGVTQTPRYLIKTRGQQVTLSCSPISGHRSVSWYQQTPGQGLQFLFEYFSETQRNKGNFPGRFSGRQFSNSRSEMNVSTLELGDSALYLCASSFWTGTLNMNTEAFFGQGTRLTVV.

The chain couples TRBV4-1 to TRBJ2-5, with TRBD1 matching 8 bases. The CDR3 totals 16 residues. Germline V gives CDR1 MGHRA, CDR2 YSYEKL. The J segment lost 2 bases and the V segment lost 1 base, leaving 6 bases of the junction unmatched. CDR3 DNA sequence: TGCGCCAGCAGCCAAGGACAGGGGATGGGGCAAGAGACCCAGTACTTC. Its protein is CASSQGQGMGQETQYF.

The chain employs TRBV30 and TRBJ1-1; TRBD1 might be the D (6 bases). V lost 3 bases, J lost 6 bases, and 17 bases lay in between. CDR3 length equals 14 residues. Germline V gene lookup returns CDR1 GTSNPN and CDR2 SVGIG (reference sequence). The CDR3 DNA is TGTGCCTGGAGGCGCCAGGGGAGTGGGGCTGAAGCTTTCTTT. It yields the protein CAWRRQGSGAEAFF.

The chain uses TRBV5-1 and TRBJ1-2, with 8 bases aligning to TRBD1. The CDR3 runs 14 residues. Germline loops: CDR1 SGHRS, CDR2 YFSETQ. V shed 3 bases and J 3 bases; nucleotides not matched to a gene: 4. The CDR3 is CASSSQGEYYGYTF. For the CDR3, the DNA is TGCGCCAGCAGCTCACAGGGGGAGTACTATGGCTACACCTTC.

J is TRBJ1-2 and V is TRBV28, with D tentatively TRBD1 (5 bases). This CDR3 comprises 14 residues. V was pared by 3 bases and J by 2 bases, with 10 bases between. From germline, CDR1 is MDHEN and CDR2 SYDVKM. The CDR3 sequence is CASSFWGGNYGYTF. The CDR3 region has the DNA TGTGCCAGCAGTTTCTGGGGGGGGAACTATGGCTACACCTTC.

The chain carries TRBV9 and TRBJ1-6; TRBD1 aligns across 10 bases. CDR3 length: 15 residues. J lost 10 bases, V lost 3 bases, and 7 bases had no gene match. From germline, CDR1 is SGDLS and CDR2 YYNGEE. CDR3 sequence (DNA): TGTGCCAGCAGCGCCGGAGGGACAGGGGACTCACCCCTCCACTTT. Translated: CASSAGGTGDSPLHF.

This chain uses TRBV10-3 with TRBJ2-7; TRBD2 agrees at 14 bases. Germline V lookup: CDR1 ENHRY, CDR2 SYGVKD. CDR3 length: 15 amino acids. J gave up 4 bases and V 5 bases, and 4 bases lay outside the gene matches. Here the CDR3 reads CAISQGLAGGYEQYF. The CDR3 region has the DNA TGTGCCATCAGTCAAGGACTAGCGGGAGGTTACGAGCAGTACTTC.

The chain joins TRBV29-1 to TRBJ1-1; D not certain. Germline V CDR1 and CDR2: SQVTM, ANQGSEA. The CDR3 spans 13 residues. V lost 7 bases to trimming and J lost 1 base, with 13 bases between them. This chain's CDR3 is CSAPGVSNTEAFF. The CDR3 DNA reads as TGCAGCGCCCCCGGGGTTTCGAACACTGAAGCTTTCTTT.

The chain is built from TRBV7-6 and TRBJ2-7; 9 bases agree with TRBD1. Germline lookup yields CDR1 SGHVS and CDR2 FNYEAQ. Trimming removed 5 bases from V and 1 base from J; junction bases left unmatched: 9. This CDR3 comprises 16 residues. The CDR3 reads CASSPRQGEVSYEQYF. CDR3 bases: TGTGCCAGCAGCCCCAGACAGGGGGAGGTTTCCTACGAGCAGTACTTC.

J is TRBJ2-5 and V is TRBV15; D is perhaps TRBD1 (6 bases). With 1 base removed from V and 4 bases from J, the gap between germline ends came to 16 bases. Germline-derived CDR1 and CDR2 are LNHNV and YYDKDF (reference sequence). This CDR3 is 16 amino acids long. This CDR3 reads CATSRGPGAGGETQYF. CDR3 nucleotides: TGTGCCACCAGCAGAGGACCAGGGGCTGGGGGAGAGACCCAGTACTTC. Filled out from reference TRBV15 and TRBJ2-5, the complete variable domain reads DAMVIQNPRYQVTQFGKPVTLSCSQTLNHNVMYWYQQKSSQAPKLLFHYYDKDFNNEADTPDNFQSRRPNTSFCFLDIRSPGLGDTAMYLCATSRGPGAGGETQYFGPGTRLLVL.

Here the CDR3 reads CASSAGNNEQFF. CDR3 DNA: TGTGCCAGCAGCGCAGGCAACAATGAGCAGTTCTTC. V and J are TRBV9 and TRBJ2-1; D is unclear. Deletions cut 3 bases from V and 5 bases from J, with 6 bases between. CDR1 and CDR2 (germline): SGDLS, YYNGEE. The CDR3 is made up of 12 amino acids.

The chain uses TRBV4-1 and TRBJ2-3; 9 bases are shared with TRBD2. Germline CDR1 reads MGHRA; CDR2 reads YSYEKL. This CDR3 is built from 15 residues. J was trimmed by 7 bases and V by 5 bases; bases with no gene match: 10. The CDR3 region has the DNA TGCGCCAGCAGCAAAGGGGCGGGAGGGAGAAATACGCAGTATTTT. Amino acids: CASSKGAGGRNTQYF.

The chain carries TRBV10-3 and TRBJ2-5; D not certain. The germline V gene encodes CDR1 ENHRY and CDR2 SYGVKD. Trimming removed 6 bases from V and 2 bases from J, with 13 bases in between. The CDR3 loop spans 14 amino acids. In DNA form, the CDR3 reads TGTGCCATCAGAGCAGGTTTTTTGCAAGAGACCCAGTACTTC. This sequence encodes CAIRAGFLQETQYF.

This clone was picked up one time. The gene calls are TRBV6-5 and TRBJ2-7; D not resolved. CDR3 size: 14 residues. Germline values: CDR1 MNHEY, CDR2 SVGAGI. V was trimmed by 0 bases and J by 3 bases, leaving 9 bases between them. CDR3 amino acids: CASSYSNSNYEQYF. CDR3 in DNA: TGTGCCAGCAGTTACTCAAACAGCAACTACGAGCAGTACTTC.

The V gene is TRBV28, the J gene TRBJ2-1, with D tentatively TRBD2 (5 bases). CDR1 and CDR2 from the germline V gene are MDHEN and SYDVKM. The CDR3 sequence is 16 residues long. The V end lost 6 bases, the J end lost 0 bases, and 15 bases lay between the germline ends. This CDR3 reads CASSPSGFGSYNEQFF. CDR3 DNA: TGTGCCAGCAGCCCCAGCGGCTTCGGCTCCTACAATGAGCAGTTCTTC.

This chain joins TRBV18 and TRBJ2-2; 8 bases fit TRBD1. The CDR3 has 15 residues. CDR1 is KGHSH and CDR2 is LQKENI in the germline V gene. V lost 4 bases and J lost 3; bases outside the gene matches: 4. The CDR3 loop is CASSQMTGDTGELFF. The CDR3 DNA sequence: TGTGCCAGCTCACAAATGACAGGGGACACCGGGGAGCTGTTTTTT.

The rearrangement uses TRBV6-5 and TRBJ1-1; 7 bases are shared with TRBD1. This CDR3 has 15 residues. The V segment lost 4 bases and the J segment 3 bases; nucleotides outside the gene matches: 8. Looked up from germline, CDR1 is MNHEY and CDR2 is SVGAGI. As DNA, the CDR3 is TGTGCCAGCAGTTCGGCCGGGACAGACTACACTGAAGCTTTCTTT. This encodes CASSSAGTDYTEAFF.

This chain uses TRBV18 with TRBJ2-7, with TRBD2 as a possible D gene (6 bases). V dropped 3 bases and J dropped 5 bases, with 11 bases sitting between them. Germline V gives CDR1 KGHSH, CDR2 LQKENI. The CDR3 totals 13 residues. CDR3 nucleotide sequence: TGTGCCAGCTCACCTCAAAGGGAGGACGAGCAGTACTTC. Translation: CASSPQREDEQYF. Supplemented by reference TRBV18 and TRBJ2-7, the full variable domain reads NAGVMQNPRHLVRRRGQEARLRCSPMKGHSHVYWYRQLPEEGLKFMVYLQKENIIDESGMPKERFSAEFPKEGPSILRIQQVVRGDSAAYFCASSPQREDEQYFGPGTRLTVT.

The chain joins TRBV6-1 to TRBJ2-2, with D possibly TRBD2 on 5 matching bases. Trimming removed 2 bases from V and 4 bases from J, with 8 bases in between. The germline V gene encodes CDR1 MNHNS and CDR2 SASEGT. This CDR3 has 14 residues. In nucleotides, the CDR3 is TGTGCCAGCAGTGAACTTACTAGCACCGGGGAGCTGTTTTTT. This sequence encodes CASSELTSTGELFF.

The chain employs TRBV7-2 and TRBJ1-4, with 9 bases identical to TRBD1. The germline gives CDR1 SGHTA, CDR2 FQGNSA. J gave up 13 bases and V 4 bases, and 4 bases lay outside the gene matches. The CDR3 consists of 12 residues. CDR3 region: CASSSDRGSLFF. The CDR3 DNA reads as TGTGCCAGCAGCTCGGACAGGGGTTCACTGTTTTTT.

This clone was observed once. The rearrangement uses TRBV7-2 and TRBJ2-1, with 13 bases matching TRBD2. The CDR3 loop spans 16 amino acids. V gave up 5 bases and J gave up 8 bases; unmatched junction bases: 9. Germline lookup yields CDR1 SGHTA and CDR2 FQGNSA. CDR3 residues: CASSATSGRALYEQFF. CDR3 DNA: TGTGCCAGCAGCGCTACTAGCGGGAGGGCCCTATATGAGCAGTTCTTC.

The rearrangement joins TRBV5-1 to TRBJ2-3; 9 bases are shared with TRBD2. CDR1 and CDR2 (germline): SGHRS, YFSETQ. The V segment lost 9 bases and the J segment 4 bases; nucleotides outside the gene matches: 9. The CDR3 runs 14 residues. CDR3 in amino acids: CATNSGRLADTQYF. The CDR3 nucleotides read TGCGCCACAAATAGCGGGAGATTAGCAGATACGCAGTATTTT.

This clone was found once. CDR3 coding DNA: TGTGCCAGCTCACCCCAGGACAGCTGGGGCTACACCTTC. Protein sequence: CASSPQDSWGYTF. The rearrangement links TRBV18 to TRBJ1-2; D perhaps matches TRBD1 (6 bases). V lost 3 bases to trimming and J lost 8 bases, with 13 bases between them. The CDR3 is 13 residues long. Germline V gives CDR1 KGHSH, CDR2 LQKENI.

The chain couples TRBV7-3 to TRBJ2-3; 7 bases map to TRBD1. The ends lost 4 bases at V and 2 bases at J; junction bases unmatched: 6. The germline V gene encodes CDR1 SGHTA and CDR2 FQGTGA. The CDR3 length is 15 residues. Written as DNA, the CDR3 is TGTGCCAGCAGCTCGGGGACAGCCATCACAGATACGCAGTATTTT. Translating it yields CASSSGTAITDTQYF.

The V gene is TRBV5-4, the J gene TRBJ2-1, with 12 bases aligning to TRBD2. CDR3 length equals 15 residues. After removal of 0 bases from V and 12 bases from J, the junction contained 7 bases not matched to a gene. CDR1 is SGHNT, CDR2 YYREEE, per germline (reference sequence). The CDR3 bases are TGTGCCAGCAGCTTGGGGCCTAGCGGGGGGGCTAGGCAGTTCTTC. It specifies CASSLGPSGGARQFF.